These 26 T cell receptor beta chains were sequenced from one sample in a study of neurological immune-mediated disorders. Each CDR3 protein gets one entry after TCRdb re-called the 5' RACE reads with MiXCR. The data show more than 45,000 distinct CDR3 sequences, 3% to 4% seen once. The sequencing sample was made of PBMCs. These receptor sequences come from a man in his forties or fifties with multiple sclerosis.

In this sample, this clonotype turned up many times. The chain joins TRBV2 to TRBJ2-3, with a weak D call TRBD2 (7 bases). Germline V gene lookup returns CDR1 SNHLY and CDR2 FYNNEI. Trimming cost V 6 bases and J 4 bases, with 17 bases left between them. The CDR3 is made up of 15 amino acids. The CDR3 DNA sequence: TGTGCCAGCAGGTTCGGGGGAGGGGGGCCAGATACGCAGTATTTT. Amino acid sequence: CASRFGGGGPDTQYF. Looking up the rest from reference TRBV2 and TRBJ2-3 gives the full variable domain: EPEVTQTPSHQVTQMGQEVILRCVPISNHLYFYWYRQILGQKVEFLVSFYNNEISEKSEIFDDQFSVERPDGSNFTLKIRSTKLEDSAMYFCASRFGGGGPDTQYFGPGTRLTVL.

This clonotype came up many times. The chain combines TRBV29-1 with TRBJ1-1, with a weak D call TRBD1 (5 bases). Trimming left V 5 bases short and J 4 bases short, with 14 bases between. The CDR3 totals 13 residues. CDR1 is SQVTM, CDR2 ANQGSEA, per germline. The CDR3 DNA reads TGCAGCGTTCAAACACGGCAGGGCACTGAAGCTTTCTTT. Protein product: CSVQTRQGTEAFF.

This clonotype has a count of ten or more. V and J are TRBV5-1 and TRBJ1-2, with D hard to call. The V end lost 0 bases, the J end lost 2 bases, and 8 bases lay between the germline ends. The CDR3 covers 14 residues. The germline gives CDR1 SGHRS, CDR2 YFSETQ. The CDR3 is CASSLEQFNYGYTF. The DNA of the CDR3 is TGCGCCAGCAGCTTGGAACAGTTCAACTATGGCTACACCTTC. The full variable domain, completed using reference TRBV5-1 and TRBJ1-2, is KAGVTQTPRYLIKTRGQQVTLSCSPISGHRSVSWYQQTPGQGLQFLFEYFSETQRNKGNFPGRFSGRQFSNSRSEMNVSTLELGDSALYLCASSLEQFNYGYTFGSGTRLTVV.

This clonotype was observed many times. One end of the junction fails to match germline, which may point to a read error. The chain is built from TRBV6-5 and TRBJ1-5; the D is unclear. This CDR3 comprises 13 residues. Looked up from germline, CDR1 is MNHEY and CDR2 is SVGAGI. The CDR3 reads CASREDGNQPQNF. The CDR3, as DNA: TGTGCCAGCAGGGAGGACGGCAATCAGCCCCAGAATTTT.

The J gene is TRBJ2-7, the V gene TRBV14; the D call may be TRBD1 or TRBD2 (5 bases each). The CDR3 runs 16 residues. Germline V gene data show CDR1 as SGHDN and CDR2 as FVKESK. The V and J ends lost 0 bases and 0 bases respectively, with 12 bases between them. CDR3 sequence: CASSQELLGASYEQYF. DNA of the CDR3: TGTGCCAGCAGCCAAGAGCTACTAGGGGCCTCCTACGAGCAGTACTTC.

This clonotype was counted many times. V usage is TRBV7-3 and J usage is TRBJ2-1, with a tentative D call TRBD1 (5 bases). The CDR3 extends over 14 amino acids. V was trimmed by 5 bases and J by 6 bases, leaving 14 bases between them. Per the germline V gene, CDR1 is SGHTA and CDR2 is FQGTGA. The CDR3 DNA follows: TGTGCCAGCAGCGATGGGGCGGCCTCCAATGAGCAGTTCTTC. This sequence encodes CASSDGAASNEQFF.

This clonotype occurred many times. The gene calls are TRBV5-1 and TRBJ2-5; TRBD1 agrees at 8 bases. V dropped 3 bases and J dropped 4; count of bases not matched to a gene: 5. Germline V gene lookup returns CDR1 SGHRS and CDR2 YFSETQ. The length of the CDR3 is 14 residues. For the CDR3, the DNA is TGCGCCAGCAGCTCGGACAGGGTGCGAGAGACCCAGTACTTC. It yields the protein CASSSDRVRETQYF.

This clonotype was observed many times. This rearrangement joins TRBV7-9 to TRBJ1-4; unclear D gene. Germline values: CDR1 SEHNR, CDR2 FQNEAQ (reference sequence). V was shortened by 3 bases and J by 7 bases, with 12 bases between the two germline ends. The CDR3 covers 14 residues. CDR3 in DNA: TGTGCCAGCAGCTTTGGGCAGCCTCCTGAAAAACTGTTTTTT. Its protein product is CASSFGQPPEKLFF.

This clonotype was counted only a few times. A much bigger clone sits one base away, suggesting this may be a read error. The chain carries TRBV12-3 or TRBV12-4 and TRBJ2-7, with 11 bases that match TRBD1. J gave up 5 bases and V 5 bases, and 2 bases lay outside the gene matches. The CDR3 has 13 amino acids. This CDR3 reads CASSRDRGDEQYF. In nucleotides, the CDR3 is TGTGCCAGCAGTCGGGACAGGGGGGACGAGCAGTACTTC.

This clonotype was observed at least ten times. CDR3 sequence: CASSDAGQASTYEQYF. Here the CDR3 DNA reads TGTGCCAGCAGCGACGCCGGACAGGCATCAACCTACGAGCAGTACTTC. V is TRBV7-9 and J is TRBJ2-7, with TRBD1 identical over 7 bases. Germline-derived CDR1 and CDR2 are SEHNR and FQNEAQ (reference sequence). This CDR3 comprises 16 residues. Unmatched junction bases numbered 12, after V lost 5 bases and J lost 2 bases.

The table lists this clonotype with many counts. CDR3 region: CASMSAGSYNEQFF. As DNA, the CDR3 is TGCGCCAGCATGTCGGCAGGCTCCTACAATGAGCAGTTCTTC. The chain links TRBV5-1 to TRBJ2-1; no reliable D call. Trimming took 6 bases from V and 0 from J, leaving 10 bases between them. This CDR3 spans 14 amino acids. Germline V gives CDR1 SGHRS, CDR2 YFSETQ.

Only a few counts were recorded for this clonotype. The junction does not match germline at one end; this may be a read error. This chain links TRBV20-1 with TRBJ1-6; D possibly corresponds to TRBD1 (5 bases). The CDR3 extends over 13 amino acids. Germline CDR1 and CDR2: DFQATT and SNEGSKA (reference sequence). CDR3 amino acids: CSARRQGQSPLNF. The DNA for the CDR3 is TGCAGTGCTAGGCGGCAGGGTCAATCACCCCTCAACTTT.

There are many counts of this clonotype. The rearrangement joins TRBV3-1 to TRBJ1-2; D is undetermined. V lost 4 bases, J lost 3 bases, and 9 bases lay in between. CDR1 LGHDT and CDR2 YNNKEL come from the germline V gene (reference sequence). The CDR3 totals 13 residues. In nucleotides, the CDR3 is TGTGCCAGCAGCCTTTCATTGGACTATGGCTACACCTTC. It yields the protein CASSLSLDYGYTF.

This clonotype has a count of ten or more. The CDR3 bases are TGTGCCAGCAGGAATAATGAAAAACTGTTTTTT. Encoded protein: CASRNNEKLFF. The chain uses TRBV12-3 or TRBV12-4 and TRBJ1-4, with D uncertain. Trimming removed 6 bases from V and 4 bases from J, with 3 bases in between. CDR3 length: 11 amino acids.

This clonotype was seen at least ten times. This chain uses TRBV3-1 with TRBJ2-3; D is unclear. Per the germline V gene, CDR1 is LGHDT and CDR2 is YNNKEL (reference sequence). Trimming pared 4 bases from V and 7 bases from J, leaving 15 bases between. CDR3 length equals 14 residues. The CDR3 protein is CASSRLSDRNTQYF. Written as DNA, the CDR3 is TGTGCCAGCAGCCGACTTTCGGATCGAAATACGCAGTATTTT.

This clonotype was picked up many times. This rearrangement joins TRBV3-1 to TRBJ1-5; no clear D. CDR3 size: 13 residues. V was shortened by 4 bases and J by 1 base, with 5 bases between the two germline ends. Per germline, CDR1 LGHDT and CDR2 YNNKEL (reference sequence). The CDR3 here is CASSPDSNQPQHF. The CDR3, as DNA: TGTGCCAGCAGCCCAGACAGCAATCAGCCCCAGCATTTT.

The chain uses TRBV20-1 and TRBJ2-3; 10 bases line up with TRBD2. Germline values: CDR1 DFQATT, CDR2 SNEGSKA (reference sequence). The CDR3 totals 18 residues. The trim removed 3 bases at V and 3 bases at J, leaving 15 bases unmatched. CDR3 region: CSASQKAGGRNGTDTQYF. DNA of the CDR3: TGCAGTGCTAGCCAAAAAGCGGGGGGGCGGAATGGAACAGATACGCAGTATTTT.

This clonotype was seen many times. The rearrangement uses TRBV7-3 and TRBJ2-2; D may correspond to TRBD1 or TRBD2 (5 bases each). The CDR3 is made up of 14 amino acids. CDR1 is SGHTA and CDR2 is FQGTGA in the germline V gene. V lost 2 bases and J 5 bases, leaving 9 bases between the germline ends. The CDR3 coding sequence is TGTGCCAGCAGCTTACAGGGAGCGACCGGGGAGCTGTTTTTT. Translated: CASSLQGATGELFF.

Comment on this clonotype: A much larger clone is a single base away; this may be a read error. The chain joins TRBV5-1 to TRBJ2-2, with 9 bases matching TRBD1. The germline gives CDR1 SGHRS, CDR2 YFSETQ. This CDR3 has 15 amino acids. The V gene end was trimmed by 4 bases and the J gene end by 5 bases; junction bases not matched to a gene: 6. The CDR3 region is CASSEGTGKTGELFF. The CDR3, as DNA: TGCGCCAGCAGCGAAGGGACAGGGAAGACCGGGGAGCTGTTTTTT.

This sequence joins TRBV20-1 and TRBJ2-2, with TRBD2 identical over 10 bases. V dropped 2 bases and J dropped 6; count of bases not matched to a gene: 9. There are 16 residues in the CDR3. Per germline, CDR1 DFQATT and CDR2 SNEGSKA (reference sequence). The CDR3 nucleotides are TGCAGTGCTAGAACTCCCGGGACTAGCGTTTCCGGGGAGCTGTTTTTT. It encodes CSARTPGTSVSGELFF.

This clonotype was counted many times. V is TRBV6-5 and J is TRBJ1-2; 7 nucleotides line up with TRBD1. The CDR3 consists of 12 residues. CDR1 is MNHEY and CDR2 is SVGAGI in the germline V gene. The V segment lost 6 bases and the J segment 8 bases; nucleotides outside the gene matches: 6. The CDR3 nucleotides read TGTGCCAGCAGCCAAACAGGGGTCGGCTACACCTTC. Translated: CASSQTGVGYTF.

This clonotype has a count of ten or more. In DNA form, the CDR3 reads TGTGCCAGCAGCCTAGCGGGGGATTTCACAGATACGCAGTATTTT. Translating it yields CASSLAGDFTDTQYF. V gene TRBV27 combines with J gene TRBJ2-3, with 10 bases that match TRBD2. The trim removed 6 bases at V and 2 bases at J, leaving 5 bases unmatched. Germline V CDR1 and CDR2: MNHEY, SMNVEV (reference sequence). The CDR3 contains 15 residues.

This clonotype was picked up many times. This rearrangement joins TRBV9 to TRBJ2-3, with D unclear. Germline CDR1 reads SGDLS; CDR2 reads YYNGEE. The CDR3 runs 14 residues. Trimming took 1 base from V and 3 from J, leaving 9 bases between them. CDR3 sequence: CASSVRASTDTQYF. Here the CDR3 DNA reads TGTGCCAGCAGCGTACGAGCATCTACAGATACGCAGTATTTT.

This clonotype was seen at least ten times. The chain links TRBV4-1 to TRBJ2-1, with 11 bases identical to TRBD1. J was trimmed by 4 bases and V by 2 bases; bases with no gene match: 7. CDR3 size: 17 residues. Germline loops: CDR1 MGHRA, CDR2 YSYEKL. The CDR3 sequence is CASSQPLDRGPYNEQFF. CDR3 in DNA: TGCGCCAGCAGCCAACCCCTGGACAGGGGGCCATACAATGAGCAGTTCTTC.

Many counts were recorded for this clonotype. The chain combines TRBV6-1 with TRBJ1-1; D not certain. Looked up from germline, CDR1 is MNHNS and CDR2 is SASEGT. This CDR3 has 10 residues. The V end was cut by 7 bases, the J end by 5 bases, with 5 bases between. The CDR3 loop is CASTWTEAFF. In DNA form, the CDR3 reads TGTGCCAGCACTTGGACTGAAGCTTTCTTT.

This clonotype was recorded at least ten times. V and J are TRBV7-9 and TRBJ1-4; D remains unclear. The CDR3 loop spans 14 amino acids. Trimming cost V 4 bases and J 7 bases, with 13 bases left between them. The V gene's germline CDR1 is SEHNR and CDR2 FQNEAQ (reference sequence). The CDR3 nucleotides are TGTGCCAGCAGCTCACGTACAAAGAGTGAAAAACTGTTTTTT. Its translation is CASSSRTKSEKLFF. Full variable domain (missing parts from reference TRBV7-9 and TRBJ1-4): DTGVSQNPRHKITKRGQNVTFRCDPISEHNRLYWYRQTLGQGPEFLTYFQNEAQLEKSRLLSDRFSAERPKGSFSTLEIQRTEQGDSAMYLCASSSRTKSEKLFFGSGTQLSVL.